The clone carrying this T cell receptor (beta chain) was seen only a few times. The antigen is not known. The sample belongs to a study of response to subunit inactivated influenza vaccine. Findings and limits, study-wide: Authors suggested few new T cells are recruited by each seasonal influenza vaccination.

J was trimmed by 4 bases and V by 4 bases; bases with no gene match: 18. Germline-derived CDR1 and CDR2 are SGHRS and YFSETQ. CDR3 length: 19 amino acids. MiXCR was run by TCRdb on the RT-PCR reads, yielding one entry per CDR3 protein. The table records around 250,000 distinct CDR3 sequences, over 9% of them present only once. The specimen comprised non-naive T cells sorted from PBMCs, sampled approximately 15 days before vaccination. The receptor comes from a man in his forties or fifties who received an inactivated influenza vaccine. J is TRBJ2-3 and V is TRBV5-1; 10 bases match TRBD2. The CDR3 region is CASSTSLRPAGGPSDTQYF. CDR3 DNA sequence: TGCGCCAGCAGCACATCCCTACGCCCAGCGGGAGGGCCATCAGATACGCAGTATTTT.